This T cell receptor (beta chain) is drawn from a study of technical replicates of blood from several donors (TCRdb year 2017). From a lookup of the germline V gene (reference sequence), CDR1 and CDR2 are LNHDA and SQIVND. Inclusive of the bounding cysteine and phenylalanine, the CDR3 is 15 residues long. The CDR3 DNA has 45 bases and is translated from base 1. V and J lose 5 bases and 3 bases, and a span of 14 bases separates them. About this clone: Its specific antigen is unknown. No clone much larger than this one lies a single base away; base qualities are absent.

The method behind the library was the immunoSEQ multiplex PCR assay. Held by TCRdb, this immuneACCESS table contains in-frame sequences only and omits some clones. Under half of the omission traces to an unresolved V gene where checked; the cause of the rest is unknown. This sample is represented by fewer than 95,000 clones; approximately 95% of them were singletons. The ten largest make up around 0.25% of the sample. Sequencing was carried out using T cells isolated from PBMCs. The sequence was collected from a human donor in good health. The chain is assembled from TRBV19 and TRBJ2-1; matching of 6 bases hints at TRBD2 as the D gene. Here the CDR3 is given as CASSFIADNYNEQFF. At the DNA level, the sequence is TGTGCCAGTAGTTTTATAGCGGATAACTACAATGAGCAGTTCTTC.